This entry lists 7 T cell receptor beta chains sequenced from one sample in a study of T-cell reconstitution after alpha-beta-depleted transplantation in children (dated by TCRdb to between 2015 and 2016). Receptor libraries were prepared by PCR. Sequencing took place on an Illumina HiSeq 2500. TCR library preparation used molecular barcoding, with unique molecular identifiers applied to normalize quantification of the TCRbeta repertoire. The raw public data were reprocessed by TCRdb itself: fastp quality trimming at Q25, MiXCR clonotype calling, in-frame beta chains only. All rows with the same CDR3 protein become a single entry with the most common DNA and genes. A total of hundreds of thousands of distinct CDR3 sequences appear in this sample, about 12% of them only once. Of the sample, less than 6.5% falls within the top ten clones. The source material was PBMCs from the stem cell graft donor, sampled from the stem cell graft. These receptor sequences come from a human donor who donated a stem cell graft to a child with combined immunodeficiency.

The genes are TRBV2 and TRBJ2-7; tentatively, D is TRBD2 (5 bases). V was pared by 6 bases and J by 2 bases, with 14 bases between. The CDR3 consists of 14 residues. CDR1 and CDR2 (germline): SNHLY, FYNNEI. In nucleotides, the CDR3 is TGTGCCAGCAGCGTCGAGGGCAGACCCTACGAGCAGTACTTC. This sequence encodes CASSVEGRPYEQYF.

In its sample, this clonotype was seen a few times. The chain has TRBV25-1 and TRBJ1-1; D is uncertain. Deletions cut 0 bases from V and 1 base from J, with 12 bases between. The CDR3 extends over 16 amino acids. Per germline, CDR1 MGHDK and CDR2 SYGVNS. CDR3 region: CASSEYSSGRNTEAFF. DNA for the CDR3: TGTGCCAGCAGTGAATACTCCTCGGGGAGGAACACTGAAGCTTTCTTT.

This clonotype was seen only a few times. The chain joins TRBV12-3 or TRBV12-4 to TRBJ2-2, with a possible D match to TRBD1 (6 bases). This CDR3 region has 17 residues. The germline V and J ends were trimmed by 6 bases and 0 bases, with 17 bases remaining between them. CDR3 coding DNA: TGTGCCAGCAGGGGGCGACGGACAGCGCCGAACACCGGGGAGCTGTTTTTT. Its protein product is CASRGRRTAPNTGELFF.

In regard to this clonotype: One junction end does not reproduce the germline sequence, and a read error may be involved. The chain is built from TRBV7-7 and TRBJ2-3; D is unclear. From germline, CDR1 is SSHAT and CDR2 FNYEAQ (reference sequence). The CDR3 loop spans 15 amino acids. This chain's CDR3 is CASSLIGQASDTQYF. The CDR3 coding sequence is TGTGCTAGCAGCTTGATCGGTCAGGCCTCAGATACGCAGTATTTT.

This rearrangement joins TRBV4-3 to TRBJ2-3, with TRBD1 matching over 7 bases. With 0 bases clipped from V and 0 bases from J, the junction kept 6 bases outside the gene matches. The CDR3 extends over 17 amino acids. CDR1 LGHNA and CDR2 YSLEER come from the germline V gene. CDR3 sequence: CASSQEARGMSTDTQYF. CDR3 in DNA: TGCGCCAGCAGCCAAGAGGCCAGGGGGATGAGCACAGATACGCAGTATTTT.

In this sample, this clonotype turned up many times. The chain links TRBV10-3 to TRBJ1-2, with unresolved D. The CDR3 runs to 12 residues. Trimming cost V 7 bases and J 2 bases, with 8 bases left between them. Germline CDR1 reads ENHRY; CDR2 reads SYGVKD. For the CDR3, the DNA is TGTGCCATCACTCCGGGGAACTATGGCTACACCTTC. It codes for CAITPGNYGYTF.

V gene TRBV24-1 combines with J gene TRBJ2-5; tentatively, D is TRBD1 or TRBD2 (5 bases each). Germline V gene sequence: CDR1 KGHDR, CDR2 SFDVKD. The CDR3 runs to 15 residues. V dropped 6 bases and J dropped 1 base, with 14 bases sitting between them. Here the CDR3 DNA reads TGTGCCACCAGTAGTCCGGGACGCATCCAAGAGACCCAGTACTTC. This codes for CATSSPGRIQETQYF.